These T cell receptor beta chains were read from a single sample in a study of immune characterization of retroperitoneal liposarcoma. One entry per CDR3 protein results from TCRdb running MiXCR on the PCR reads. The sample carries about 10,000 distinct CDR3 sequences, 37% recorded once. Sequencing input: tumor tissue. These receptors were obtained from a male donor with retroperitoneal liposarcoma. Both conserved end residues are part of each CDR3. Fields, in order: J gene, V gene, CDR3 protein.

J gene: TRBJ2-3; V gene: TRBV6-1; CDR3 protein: CASSRDPTGGYTDTQYF
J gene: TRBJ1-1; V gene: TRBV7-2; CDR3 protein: CASSHIGQGAEAFF
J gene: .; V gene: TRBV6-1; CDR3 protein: CASSESTGAGEQYF
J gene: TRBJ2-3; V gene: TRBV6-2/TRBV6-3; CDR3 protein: CASSRGTSGGNTQYF
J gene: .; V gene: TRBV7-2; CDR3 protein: CASSLSSGDHNEQYF
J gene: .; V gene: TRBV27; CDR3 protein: CASSPRGAYEQYF
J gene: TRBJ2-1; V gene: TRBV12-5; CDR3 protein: CASGPDRGSYNEQFF
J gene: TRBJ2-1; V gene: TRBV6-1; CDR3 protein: CASRPVRNNEQFF
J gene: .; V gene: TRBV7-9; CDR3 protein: CASSLVAESYEQYF
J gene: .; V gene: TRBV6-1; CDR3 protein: CASKTLTYSGEYEQYF
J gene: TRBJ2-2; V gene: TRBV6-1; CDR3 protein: CASKLAGTRHTGELFF
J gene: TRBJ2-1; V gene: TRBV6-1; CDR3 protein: CASSEAGGNPYEQFF
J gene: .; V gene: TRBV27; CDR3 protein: CASSTRGPPREQYF
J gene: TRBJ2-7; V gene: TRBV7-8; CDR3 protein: CASSVTEKEYEQYF
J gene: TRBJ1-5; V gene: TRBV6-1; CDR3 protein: CASRGQVGQPQHF
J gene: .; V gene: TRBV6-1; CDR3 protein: CASSSTGPYEQYF
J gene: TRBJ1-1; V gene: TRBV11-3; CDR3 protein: CASSFSTEAFF
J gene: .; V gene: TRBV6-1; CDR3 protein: CASSEAGGSSYEQYF
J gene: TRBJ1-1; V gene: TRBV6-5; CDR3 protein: CASRGGTGNTEAFF
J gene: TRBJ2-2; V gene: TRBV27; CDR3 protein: CASTSTGVNAGELFF
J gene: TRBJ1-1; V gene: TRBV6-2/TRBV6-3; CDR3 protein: CASSYIRYTEAFF
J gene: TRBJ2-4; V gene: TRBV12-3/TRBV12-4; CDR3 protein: CASSLGAAKNIQYF
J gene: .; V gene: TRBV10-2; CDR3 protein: CASSDYDEQYF
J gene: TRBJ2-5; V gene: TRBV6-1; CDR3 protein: CASSEILTSGYNEQYF
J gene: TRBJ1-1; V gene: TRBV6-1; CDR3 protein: CASVGQGLPEAFF
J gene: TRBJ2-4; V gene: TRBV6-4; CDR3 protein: CASSDGDSEAAEQYF
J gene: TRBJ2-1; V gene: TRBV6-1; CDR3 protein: CASSEDAGTGGDEQFF
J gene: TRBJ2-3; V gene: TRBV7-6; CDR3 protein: CASSLGGTDTQYF
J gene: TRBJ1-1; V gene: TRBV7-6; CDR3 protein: CASTPRGGENTEAFF
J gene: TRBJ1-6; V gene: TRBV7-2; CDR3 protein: CASLGVGNSPLHF
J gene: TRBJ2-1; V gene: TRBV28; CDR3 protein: CASSSSGRGQGEQFF
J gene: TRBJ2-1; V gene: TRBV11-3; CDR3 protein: CASSLELAGDGDEQFF
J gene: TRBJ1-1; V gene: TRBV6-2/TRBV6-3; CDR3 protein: CASRHQGAGTEAFF
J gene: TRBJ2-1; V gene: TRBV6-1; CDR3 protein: CASRKASSYEQFF
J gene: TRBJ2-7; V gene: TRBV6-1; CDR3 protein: CASLQGGIPYEQYF
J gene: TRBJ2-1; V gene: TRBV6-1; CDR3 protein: CASSEPARAAYNEQFF
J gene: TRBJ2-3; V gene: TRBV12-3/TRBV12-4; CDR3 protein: CASRSGISTDTQYF
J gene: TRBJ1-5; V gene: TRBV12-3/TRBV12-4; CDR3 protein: CASSSPNQPQHF
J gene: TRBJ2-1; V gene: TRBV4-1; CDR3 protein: CASSQGLAGGGEQFF
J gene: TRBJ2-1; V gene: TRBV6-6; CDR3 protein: CASSLPAGTGWYEQFF
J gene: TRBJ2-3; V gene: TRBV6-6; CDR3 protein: CASSYQGWSTDTQYF
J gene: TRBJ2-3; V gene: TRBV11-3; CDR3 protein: CASSFRTGADTDTQYF
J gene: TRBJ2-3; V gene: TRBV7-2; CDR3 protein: CASSFLAGVRTDTQYF
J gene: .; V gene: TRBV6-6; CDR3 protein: CASSYMKDTGTAFEQYF
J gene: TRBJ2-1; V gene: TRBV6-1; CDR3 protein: CASSGQGSGSLYEQFF
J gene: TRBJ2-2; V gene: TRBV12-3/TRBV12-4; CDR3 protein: CASSLVGVQAGELFF
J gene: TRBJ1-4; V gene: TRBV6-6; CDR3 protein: CASSYSFQGLNEKLFF
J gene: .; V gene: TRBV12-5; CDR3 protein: CASGLATGTGVDNEQFF
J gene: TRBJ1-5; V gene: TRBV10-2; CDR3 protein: CASSADRVQPQHF
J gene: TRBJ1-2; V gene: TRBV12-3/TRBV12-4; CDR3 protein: CASSRDGFGNYGYTF
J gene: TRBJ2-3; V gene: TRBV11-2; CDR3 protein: CASSELDRVLLTDTQYF
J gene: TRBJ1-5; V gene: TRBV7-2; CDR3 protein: CASSLRTGNNQPQHF
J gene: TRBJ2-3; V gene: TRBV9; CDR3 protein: CASSVGGTDTQYF
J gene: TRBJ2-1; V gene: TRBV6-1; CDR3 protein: CASSPTSGGAREQFF
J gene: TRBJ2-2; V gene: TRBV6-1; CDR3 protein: CASSEEEGQGAGELFF
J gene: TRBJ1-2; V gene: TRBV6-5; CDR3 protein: CASSTQGGEKGYTF
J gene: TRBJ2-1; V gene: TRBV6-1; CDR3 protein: CASNRLAGGLETQFF
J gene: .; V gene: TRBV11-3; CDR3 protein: CASSFLRYEQYF
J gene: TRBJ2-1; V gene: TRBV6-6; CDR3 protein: CASSYSGGIYEQFF